Listed here are 3 T cell receptor beta chains from one sample, sequenced in a study of glioma-infiltrating T cells after dendritic cell vaccination. The table came from immunoSEQ multiplex PCR; TCRdb's copy has only in-frame clones and leaves some out. Of fewer than 85,000 clones listed, roughly 90% are singletons. The source material was blood, sampled before dendritic cell vaccination. The receptors were gathered from a human donor with glioblastoma.

The chain is built from TRBV6-1 and TRBJ2-7, with D possibly matching TRBD1 (5 bases). This CDR3 has 13 residues. Trimming removed 6 bases from V and 2 bases from J, with 11 bases in between. CDR1 and CDR2 (germline): MNHNS, SASEGT. CDR3 residues: CASRRQQTYEQYF. CDR3 in DNA: TGTGCCAGCAGACGACAGCAGACCTACGAGCAGTACTTC.

This chain links TRBV19 with TRBJ1-5, with D unresolved. V was trimmed by 3 bases and J by 6 bases, leaving 12 bases between them. The CDR3 runs to 14 residues. Germline-derived CDR1 and CDR2 are LNHDA and SQIVND (reference sequence). In DNA form, the CDR3 reads TGTGCCAGTAGTATCCCGACACTTGGTCAGCCCCAGCATTTT. It translates to CASSIPTLGQPQHF.

This chain uses TRBV30 with TRBJ2-5, with D perhaps matching TRBD2 (7 bases). In germline, CDR1 is GTSNPN, CDR2 SVGIG (reference sequence). This CDR3 is built from 14 residues. V lost 0 bases to trimming and J lost 5 bases, with 13 bases between them. The CDR3 nucleotides are TGTGCCTGGAGTGTATCGGGGGGCGGGGAGACCCAGTACTTC. Amino acids: CAWSVSGGGETQYF. Full variable domain (remainder filled in from reference TRBV30 and TRBJ2-5): SQTIHQWPATLVQPVGSPLSLECTVEGTSNPNLYWYRQAAGRGLQLLFYSVGIGQISSEVPQNLSASRPQDRQFILSSKKLLLSDSGFYLCAWSVSGGGETQYFGPGTRLLVL.